The subject of this entry is one T cell receptor beta chain. The target of this receptor is not known. Per-nucleotide qualities are absent, and no much larger clonotype sits a single base away. CDR1 and CDR2, looked up from the germline V gene, are SNHLY and FYNNEI. V sheds 7 bases and J sheds 5 bases, leaving 17 bases between their ends. From the cysteine up to the phenylalanine, the CDR3 has a length of 14 residues. Of all the DNA, just the CDR3 is kept, 42 bases in frame from base 1. The cohort was made up of roughly 670 healthy bone marrow donors. At the time of sampling, every cohort member was nominally healthy, though immune exposures that went unrecorded were likely present. The donor was CMV seronegative and belonged to the group of 350 or so seronegative cohort members. A peripheral blood sample was collected from each donor, and TCR beta sequencing was performed on peripheral blood mononuclear cells. Genomic DNA was extracted from the blood cell samples with the Qiagen DNeasy Blood Extraction Kit.

This record belongs to a study of cytomegalovirus exposure and HLA in healthy donors (dated by TCRdb to about 2017). Describing the broader study: An earlier analysis of roughly 570 of the donors reported approximately 280 Gb of sequence data and 100 million to 120 million unique TCR beta sequences obtained from approximately 180 million T cells. An early release that covered around 590 HLA-typed donors contained 300 to 350 gigabases of sequencing data and tens of millions of unique TCR sequences. Of the approximately 400 genotyped donors, 81% were placed in the genetic ancestry cluster associated with self-reported Caucasian donors. The study was designed to test whether signatures of past pathogen exposure could be identified by cataloging public T cell receptors. The T cell repertoires of roughly 660 subjects were profiled by immunosequencing and related to cytomegalovirus serostatus. A separate validation cohort of roughly 110 different subjects was used in addition to the roughly 700-subject first cohort. To predict cytomegalovirus infection status, the study brought together high-throughput TCR immunosequencing, statistical association of individual TCRs with disease status, and machine learning. To study patterns of TCR occurrence, a later analysis re-analyzed previously published TCR beta repertoires from several hundred donors and added high-resolution HLA genotyping. The later analysis used no new phenotypic data to find candidate immune exposures, relying instead on TCR beta sequences and their occurrence across donors. An earlier analysis of approximately 630 of the donors applied high-throughput TCR beta sequencing to assess whether each TCR beta V gene segment acted as functional or pseudogenic. Donor age, sex, ethnicity and CMV serostatus were collected together with the repertoire data. In a later genetic analysis, genome-wide SNP genotypes for about three fifths of the roughly 670 donors were used, and that subset was treated as a discovery cohort. All discovery cohort repertoires had been generated on a single sequencing platform. HLA typing included class I and class II loci at four-digit resolution. The number of donors typed differed by locus, with roughly 629-640 for A, B, C, DRB1 and DQB1, about 500 for DQA1, 600 to 610 for DPA1, and some 450 for DPB1. Roughly 5 DR-DQ haplotypes were treated as single units for association and clustering because of strong linkage in the cohort. Among 398 genotyped donors of the cohort, an average of approximately 230,000 unique TCR beta nucleotide sequences were sequenced per donor, roughly 20% of them non-productive.

Results and caveats for the whole study, not just this receptor: A later analysis associated around 16,000 TCR beta sequences with specific HLA alleles at a false discovery rate of 0.05. The authors suggested that the approach could potentially be extended to other disease states and immunological phenotypes. In the study, 164 TCR beta chains were listed as associated with cytomegalovirus. Several of the top co-occurrence clusters appeared to be linked to parvovirus B19, influenza, CMV and Epstein-Barr virus, according to a later analysis. A cluster of highly shared sequence variants was judged likely to represent a technical artifact of the sequencing pipeline. In this cohort, only TCR beta chains were sequenced, and detectable features were limited by the absence of alpha or paired-chain data. Because HLA typing was unavailable for some donors at each locus, only the typed subset was used in association tests. A few of the identified cytomegalovirus-associated TCR beta chains were confirmed in vitro to be specific for cytomegalovirus antigens. Sequencing depth was assumed to be roughly uniform across donors in the presence/absence analyses, though that assumption may not hold. Immune exposure information for the cohort was limited to CMV serostatus. Broadly in line with IMGT annotations, most TCR beta V segments showed up in productive rearrangements about 87% or about 30% of the time in an earlier analysis of around 600 of the donors. When HLA alleles, especially DR and DQ, strongly co-occurred, TCR associations were difficult to assign to individual alleles. Across donors, most TCR sequences were observed very rarely, whereas some public TCRs were present in many individuals. In a later analysis, the rate of TCR association differed among HLA loci, with DRB1 alleles having the most associated TCRs and HLA-C alleles having the fewest. Seventeen rarely observed V segments, including chromosome 9 orphons, were excluded from the earlier analysis of several hundred of the donors because counts were too low. A later analysis found that HLA-associated TCR beta chains were more clonally expanded and had lower generation probabilities than equally common non-associated chains. Compared with the roughly 700-donor mean, donors in an Asian-associated ancestry cluster had fewer N-insertions in productive TCRs, according to a later genetic analysis. Cytomegalovirus status was reported to be diagnosed by the classifier with high specificity and sensitivity in both the original and validation cohorts. An association between a missense DCLRE1C variant and V-gene and J-gene trimming of TCR beta chains was found in a later genetic analysis and replicated in an independent cohort. Some IMGT-functional V segments, including TRBV6-2 and TRBV6-3, could not be told apart with the 87-base-pair reads, so those segments were excluded. According to a later analysis, most CMV-associated TCR beta chains appeared to be HLA-restricted, and the HLA associations seemed to be driven largely by CMV exposure. A further reported finding was that TCR beta sequences accurately predicted the HLA-A and HLA-B alleles for most subjects in the first cohort. Correlated functional status among segregating V segments might be attributable to linkage disequilibrium, but an unknown experimental factor could not be ruled out.

Libraries came from the immunoSEQ multiplex PCR assay. For the multiplex PCR, a mixture combining 60 forward primers for TCR Vbeta segments and 13 reverse primers for TCR Jbeta segments was used. The CDR3 region of rearranged TCR beta genes was amplified from genomic DNA by a multiplex PCR assay. On the Illumina HiSeq System, the amplified TCR beta libraries were sequenced as 87-base-pair reads. Per the authors' processing: In a later analysis, roughly 80 million unique TCR beta chains were counted across the roughly 610 repertoires, and roughly 9.9 million of these chains were shared by at least two donors. A nearest-neighbor algorithm error-corrected the raw reads and collapsed the reads into unique sequences, merging closely related sequences to remove PCR and sequencing errors. Alignment of CDR3 sequences to IMGT reference sequences was used to assign V, D and J gene segments. For a sequence to be retained, a match of at least six nucleotides to both a V gene segment and a J gene segment was required. A rearrangement was called productive if the CDR3 had no stop codons and remained in frame with V and J, and every other rearrangement was called non-productive. Following IMGT convention, CDR3 was defined as the stretch from the second conserved V-encoded cysteine up to the conserved J-encoded phenylalanine. In an earlier analysis of 500 to 650 of the donors, sequences lacking an unambiguous match to a single V gene segment were excluded. An earlier analysis of a few hundred of the donors classified V segments as functional when productive rearrangements were above 56.7% and as segregating when the standard deviation between donors was above 5%. A statistical classification framework was built to diagnose cytomegalovirus status from the catalog of TCR beta chain sequences. A later analysis assigned V and J genes by comparing TCR nucleotide sequences with IMGT/GENE-DB human TR gene sequences. Using the TCRdist pipeline, a later analysis assigned CDR3 sequences along with most-parsimonious VDJ recombination scenarios. In a later analysis, each TCR beta chain was defined by its CDR3 amino acid sequence together with its V-gene family, and reads without a unique V-gene family were excluded. As a way to deal with suspected cross-contamination and a sequencing artifact, a later analysis dropped approximately 570 nucleotide sequences that were highly shared and had low generation probability. In a later analysis, a clonal expansion index for each public chain was calculated from normalized within-repertoire ranks of inferred template counts. A later analysis computed generation probabilities with a VDJ recombination model fitted to out-of-frame rearrangements, and checked the results against IGoR. In a later analysis, hypergeometric tests were used to score TCR-TCR, TCR-HLA and TCR-CMV co-occurrence, with a repertoire-size bias correction applied to TCR pairs. To estimate false discovery rates, a later analysis permuted the HLA or CMV assignments 20 times. In a later analysis, co-occurring TCRs were grouped using DBSCAN, and TCRdist sequence similarity was added for clustering within HLA-allele-positive subsets. Repertoires with fewer than 30,000 or more than 120,000 public chains, plus five repertoires with anomalous nucleotide sharing, were excluded from co-occurrence clustering. Held by TCRdb, this immuneACCESS table contains in-frame sequences only and omits some clones. Under half of the omission traces to an unresolved V gene where checked; the cause of the rest is unknown. That table is the source of V, J and clone size, and D and trimming were worked out from the DNA. The sample data list about 130,000 clones, and around 77% of these were observed just once. The top ten clones comprise 1.2% of the sample.

Rearrangement joined TRBV2 to TRBJ2-5; TRBD2 is a possible D gene, resting on 6 matching bases. The specimen sequenced was PBMCs. The receptor was derived from a man aged 50 to 60 in good health and CMV-seronegative. CDR3 loop: CASIAQSAGETQYF. Here is the DNA: TGTGCCAGCATTGCTCAGTCCGCGGGGGAGACCCAGTACTTC.